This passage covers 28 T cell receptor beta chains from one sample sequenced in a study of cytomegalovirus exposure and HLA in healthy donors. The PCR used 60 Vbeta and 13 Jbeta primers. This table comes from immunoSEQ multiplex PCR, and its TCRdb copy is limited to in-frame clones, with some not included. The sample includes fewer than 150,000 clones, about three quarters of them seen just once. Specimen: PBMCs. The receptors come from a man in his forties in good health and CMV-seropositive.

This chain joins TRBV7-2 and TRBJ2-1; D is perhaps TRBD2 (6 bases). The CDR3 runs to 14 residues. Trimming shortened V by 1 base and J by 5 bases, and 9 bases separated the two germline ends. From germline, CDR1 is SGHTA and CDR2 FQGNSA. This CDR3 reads CASSLEGLHNEQFF. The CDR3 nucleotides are TGTGCCAGCAGCTTAGAGGGACTCCACAATGAGCAGTTCTTC.

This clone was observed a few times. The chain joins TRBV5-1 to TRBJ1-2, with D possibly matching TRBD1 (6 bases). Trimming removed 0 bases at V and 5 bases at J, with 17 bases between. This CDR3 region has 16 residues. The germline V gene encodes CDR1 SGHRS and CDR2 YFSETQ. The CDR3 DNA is TGCGCCAGCAGCTTGGACGGACCCGGGACAATTTATGGCTACACCTTC. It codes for CASSLDGPGTIYGYTF.

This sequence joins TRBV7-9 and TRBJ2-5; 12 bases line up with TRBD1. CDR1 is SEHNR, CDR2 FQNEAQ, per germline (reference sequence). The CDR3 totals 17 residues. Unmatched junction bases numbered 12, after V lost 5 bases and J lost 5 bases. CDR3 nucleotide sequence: TGTGCCAGCAGCAAGGGGCAGGGACAGGGGGCAAGGGAGACCCAGTACTTC. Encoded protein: CASSKGQGQGARETQYF.

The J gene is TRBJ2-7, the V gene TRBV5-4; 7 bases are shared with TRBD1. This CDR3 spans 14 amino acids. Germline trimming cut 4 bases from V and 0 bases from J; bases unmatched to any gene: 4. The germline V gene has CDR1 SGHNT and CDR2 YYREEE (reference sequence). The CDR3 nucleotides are TGTGCCAGCAGCGCCACAGGGGTCTCCTACGAGCAGTACTTC. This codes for CASSATGVSYEQYF.

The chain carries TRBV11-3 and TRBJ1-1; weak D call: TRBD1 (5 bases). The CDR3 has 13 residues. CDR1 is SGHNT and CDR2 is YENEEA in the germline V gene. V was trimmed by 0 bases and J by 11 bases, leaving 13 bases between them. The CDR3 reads CASSLEPGRDAFF. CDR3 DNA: TGTGCCAGCAGCTTAGAACCAGGGCGAGACGCTTTCTTT. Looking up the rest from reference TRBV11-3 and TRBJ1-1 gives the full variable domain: EAGVVQSPRYKIIEKKQPVAFWCNPISGHNTLYWYLQNLGQGPELLIRYENEEAVDDSQLPKDRFSAERLKGVDSTLKIQPAELGDSAVYLCASSLEPGRDAFFGQGTRLTVV.

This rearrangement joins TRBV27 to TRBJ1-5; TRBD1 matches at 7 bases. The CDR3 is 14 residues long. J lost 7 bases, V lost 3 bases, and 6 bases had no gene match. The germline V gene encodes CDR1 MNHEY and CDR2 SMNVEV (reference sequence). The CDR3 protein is CASSFQGQLQPQHF. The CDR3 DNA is TGTGCCAGCAGTTTCCAGGGACAGCTACAGCCCCAGCATTTT.

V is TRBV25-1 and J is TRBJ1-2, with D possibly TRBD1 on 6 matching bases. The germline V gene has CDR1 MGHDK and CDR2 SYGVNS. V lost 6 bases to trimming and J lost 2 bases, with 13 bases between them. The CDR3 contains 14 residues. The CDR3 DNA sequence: TGTGCCAGCAGAAGAGATGGACAGAACTATGGCTACACCTTC. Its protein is CASRRDGQNYGYTF.

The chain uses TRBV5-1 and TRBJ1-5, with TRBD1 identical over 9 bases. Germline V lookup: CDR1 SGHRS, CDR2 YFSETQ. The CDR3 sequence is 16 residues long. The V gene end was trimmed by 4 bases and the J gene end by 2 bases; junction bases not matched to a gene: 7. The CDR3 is CASSLGTGTGNQPQHF. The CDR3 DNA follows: TGCGCCAGCAGCCTAGGGACAGGGACGGGCAATCAGCCCCAGCATTTT. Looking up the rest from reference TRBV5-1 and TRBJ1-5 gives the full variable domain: KAGVTQTPRYLIKTRGQQVTLSCSPISGHRSVSWYQQTPGQGLQFLFEYFSETQRNKGNFPGRFSGRQFSNSRSEMNVSTLELGDSALYLCASSLGTGTGNQPQHFGDGTRLSIL.

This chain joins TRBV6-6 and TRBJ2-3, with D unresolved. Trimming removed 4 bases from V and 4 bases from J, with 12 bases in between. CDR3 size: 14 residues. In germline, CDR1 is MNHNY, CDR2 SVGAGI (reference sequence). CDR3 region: CASSSYLVPDTQYF. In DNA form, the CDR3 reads TGTGCCAGCAGTTCCTATCTAGTGCCAGATACGCAGTATTTT.

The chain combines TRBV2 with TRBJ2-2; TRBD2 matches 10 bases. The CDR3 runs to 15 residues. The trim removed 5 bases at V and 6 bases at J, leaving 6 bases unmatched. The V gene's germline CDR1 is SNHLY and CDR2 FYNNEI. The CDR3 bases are TGTGCCAGCAGTCCAAGCGGGAGGGGGGCCGGGGAGCTGTTTTTT. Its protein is CASSPSGRGAGELFF.

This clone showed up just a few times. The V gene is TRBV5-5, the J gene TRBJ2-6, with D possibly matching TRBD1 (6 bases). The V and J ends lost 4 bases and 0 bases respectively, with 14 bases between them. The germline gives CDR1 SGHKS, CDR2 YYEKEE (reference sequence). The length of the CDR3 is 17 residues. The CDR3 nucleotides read TGTGCCAGCAGCCAACCGGACAGCTCCTCTGGGGCCAACGTCCTGACTTTC. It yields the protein CASSQPDSSSGANVLTF.

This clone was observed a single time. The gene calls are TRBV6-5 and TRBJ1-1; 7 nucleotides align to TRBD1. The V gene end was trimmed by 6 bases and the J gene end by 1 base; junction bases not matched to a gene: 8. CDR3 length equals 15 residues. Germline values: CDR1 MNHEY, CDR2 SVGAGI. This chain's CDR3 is CASSPYRGKNTEAFF. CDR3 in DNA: TGTGCCAGCAGCCCCTACAGGGGTAAGAACACTGAAGCTTTCTTT.

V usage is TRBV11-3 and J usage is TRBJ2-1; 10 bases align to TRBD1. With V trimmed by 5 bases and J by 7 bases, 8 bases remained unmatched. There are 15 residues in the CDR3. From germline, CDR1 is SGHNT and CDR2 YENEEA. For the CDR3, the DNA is TGTGCCAGCAGCCAAAGACAGGGGGCTCGGAATGAGCAGTTCTTC. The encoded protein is CASSQRQGARNEQFF.

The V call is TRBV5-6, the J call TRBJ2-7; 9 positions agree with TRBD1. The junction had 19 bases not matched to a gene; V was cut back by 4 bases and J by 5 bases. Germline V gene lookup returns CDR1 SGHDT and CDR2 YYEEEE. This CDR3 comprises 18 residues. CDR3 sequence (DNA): TGTGCCAGCAGCCGGGCGGACAGGGGAGTAGAGGGAGCCCACGAGCAGTACTTC. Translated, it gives CASSRADRGVEGAHEQYF.

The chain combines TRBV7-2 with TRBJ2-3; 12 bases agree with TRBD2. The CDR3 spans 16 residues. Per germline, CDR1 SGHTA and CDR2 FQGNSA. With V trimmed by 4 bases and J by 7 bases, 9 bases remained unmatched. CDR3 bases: TGTGCCAGCAGCTACGAACTAGCGGGGGGCCACCATACGCAGTATTTT. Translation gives CASSYELAGGHHTQYF.

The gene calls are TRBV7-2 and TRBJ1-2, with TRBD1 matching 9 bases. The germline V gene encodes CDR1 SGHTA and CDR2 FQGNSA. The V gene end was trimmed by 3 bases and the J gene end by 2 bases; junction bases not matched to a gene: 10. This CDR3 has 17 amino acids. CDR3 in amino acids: CASSLPRTGETNYGYTF. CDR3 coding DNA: TGTGCCAGCAGCTTGCCAAGGACAGGGGAGACGAACTATGGCTACACCTTC.

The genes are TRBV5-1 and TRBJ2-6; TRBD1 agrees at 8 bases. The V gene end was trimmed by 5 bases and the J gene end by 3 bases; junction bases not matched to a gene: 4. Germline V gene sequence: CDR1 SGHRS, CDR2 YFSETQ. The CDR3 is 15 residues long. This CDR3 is CASRSGGFGANVLTF. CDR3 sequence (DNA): TGCGCCAGCAGGTCAGGGGGCTTTGGGGCCAACGTCCTGACTTTC. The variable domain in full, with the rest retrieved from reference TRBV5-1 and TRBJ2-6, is KAGVTQTPRYLIKTRGQQVTLSCSPISGHRSVSWYQQTPGQGLQFLFEYFSETQRNKGNFPGRFSGRQFSNSRSEMNVSTLELGDSALYLCASRSGGFGANVLTFGAGSRLTVL.

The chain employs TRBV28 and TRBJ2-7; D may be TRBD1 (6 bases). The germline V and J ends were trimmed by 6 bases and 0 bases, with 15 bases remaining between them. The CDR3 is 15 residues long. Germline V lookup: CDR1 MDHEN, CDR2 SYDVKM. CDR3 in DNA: TGTGCCAGCAGGCCCTATCTGGACAGCTCCTACGAGCAGTACTTC. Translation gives CASRPYLDSSYEQYF.

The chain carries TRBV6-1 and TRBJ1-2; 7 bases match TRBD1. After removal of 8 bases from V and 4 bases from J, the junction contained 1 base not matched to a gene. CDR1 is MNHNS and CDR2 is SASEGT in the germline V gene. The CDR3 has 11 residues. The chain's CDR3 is CASGQVYGYTF. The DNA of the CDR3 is TGTGCCAGCGGACAGGTCTATGGCTACACCTTC.

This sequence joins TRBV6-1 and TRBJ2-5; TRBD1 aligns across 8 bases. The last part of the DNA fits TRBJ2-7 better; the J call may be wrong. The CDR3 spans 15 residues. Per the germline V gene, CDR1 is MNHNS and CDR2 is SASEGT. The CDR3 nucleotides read TGTGCCAGCAGGAAGAGGACAGGGTTCTTCCACGAGCAGTACTTC. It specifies CASRKRTGFFHEQYF.

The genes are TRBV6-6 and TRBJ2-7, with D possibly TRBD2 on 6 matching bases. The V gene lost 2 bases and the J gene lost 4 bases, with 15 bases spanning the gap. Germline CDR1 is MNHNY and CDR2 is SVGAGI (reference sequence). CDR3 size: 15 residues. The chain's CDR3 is CASSYAGPLRYEQYF. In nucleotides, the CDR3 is TGTGCCAGCAGTTACGCGGGACCGCTGAGGTACGAGCAGTACTTC.

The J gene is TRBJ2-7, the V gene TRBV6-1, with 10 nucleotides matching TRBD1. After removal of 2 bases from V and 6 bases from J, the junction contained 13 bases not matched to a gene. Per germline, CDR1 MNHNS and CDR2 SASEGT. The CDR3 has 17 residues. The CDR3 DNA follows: TGTGCCAGCAGTGAATTCCCCGGGGACAGGGGAACGGGCGAGCAGTACTTC. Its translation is CASSEFPGDRGTGEQYF.

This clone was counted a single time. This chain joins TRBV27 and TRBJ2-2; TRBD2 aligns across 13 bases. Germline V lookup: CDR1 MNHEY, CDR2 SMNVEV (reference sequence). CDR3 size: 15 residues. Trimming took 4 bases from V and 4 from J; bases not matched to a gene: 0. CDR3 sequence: CASSWTSGGTGELFF. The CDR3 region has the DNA TGTGCCAGCAGTTGGACTAGCGGGGGCACCGGGGAGCTGTTTTTT.

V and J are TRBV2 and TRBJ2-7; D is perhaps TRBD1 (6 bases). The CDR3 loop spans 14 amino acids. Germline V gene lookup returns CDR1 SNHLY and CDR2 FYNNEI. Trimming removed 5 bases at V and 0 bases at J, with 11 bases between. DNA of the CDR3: TGTGCCAGCAGTTATGGACAGATCTCCTACGAGCAGTACTTC. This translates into CASSYGQISYEQYF.

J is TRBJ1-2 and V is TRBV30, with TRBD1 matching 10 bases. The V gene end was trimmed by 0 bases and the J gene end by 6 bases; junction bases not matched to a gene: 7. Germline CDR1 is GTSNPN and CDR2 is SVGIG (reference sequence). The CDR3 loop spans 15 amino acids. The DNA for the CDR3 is TGTGCCTGGAGTGTAAAAAGGACAGGGGGGCATGGCTACACCTTC. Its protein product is CAWSVKRTGGHGYTF.

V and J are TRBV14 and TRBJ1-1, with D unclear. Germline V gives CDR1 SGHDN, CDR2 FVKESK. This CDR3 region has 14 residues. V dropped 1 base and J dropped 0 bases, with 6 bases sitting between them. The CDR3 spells CASSQAGMNTEAFF. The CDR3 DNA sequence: TGTGCCAGCAGCCAAGCGGGTATGAACACTGAAGCTTTCTTT.

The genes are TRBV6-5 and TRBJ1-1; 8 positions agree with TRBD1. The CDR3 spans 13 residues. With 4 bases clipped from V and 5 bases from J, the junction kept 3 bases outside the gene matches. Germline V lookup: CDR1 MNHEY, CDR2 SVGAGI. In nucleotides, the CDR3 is TGTGCCAGCAGTTCGCAGGGGGCAACTGAAGCTTTCTTT. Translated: CASSSQGATEAFF.

CDR3 bases: TGTGCCAGCAGCTTCGGTTCCTACGAGCAGTACTTC. Its translation: CASSFGSYEQYF. The genes are TRBV7-2 and TRBJ2-7; unclear D gene. The germline V gene has CDR1 SGHTA and CDR2 FQGNSA. The CDR3 has 12 amino acids. Trimming pared 3 bases from V and 1 base from J, leaving 4 bases between.